The clone carrying this TCR beta chain was seen at least ten times. Its specificity is not known. Source material for PBMCs was about 11 ml fresh peripheral blood. V dropped 5 bases and J dropped 4; count of bases not matched to a gene: 9. CDR1 and CDR2 from the germline V gene are LGHDT and YNNKEL (reference sequence). This CDR3 is built from 16 residues. From RNA transcripts, TCR beta CDR3 regions were amplified. The TCR CDR3 first-round RT-PCR relied on the HTBI primer set. Each CDR3 protein is one row after TCRdb ran MiXCR on the multiplex PCR reads. The sample yields around 540,000 distinct CDR3 sequences, about 15% seen once. This record belongs to a study of T cells in Graves' hyperthyroidism and ophthalmopathy. Study details: The authors collected peripheral blood at initial diagnosis, before any treatment.

Study outcomes and limitations: Most thyroid clonotypes expanded above 0.001 appeared in blood too.

The rearrangement links TRBV3-1 to TRBJ2-3, with TRBD2 identical over 10 bases. The receptor was isolated from a woman in her 30s with Graves' ophthalmopathy. The sequenced sample consisted of blood. CDR3 sequence (DNA): TGTGCCAGCAGCTTCGGGAGCGGGAGGGCCCCAGATACGCAGTATTTT. Its translation is CASSFGSGRAPDTQYF.